This entry concerns a single T cell receptor (beta chain). The data were taken from a study of technical replicates of blood from several donors. Trimming took off 7 bases at V and 3 bases at J, with 19 bases between the two ends. The CDR3 loop spans 16 amino acids. The germline CDR1 and CDR2 sequences are MDHEN and SYDVKM. The protocol was immunoSEQ multiplex PCR, while the TCRdb copy is restricted to in-frame clones and leaves out a portion. Altogether about 71,000 clones are present, roughly 92% being singletons, with the ten largest covering 0.41%. The chain has TRBV28 and TRBJ1-5, with D maybe TRBD1 (6 bases). This clonotype was obtained from a human donor in good health. Sequences were obtained from T cells isolated from PBMCs. The CDR3 sequence: CASTPLLRDTNQPQHF. The CDR3 coding sequence is TGTGCCAGCACCCCCTTGCTACGGGACACCAATCAGCCCCAGCATTTT.